One sample yielded the 25 T cell receptor beta chains listed below, sequenced in a study of cytomegalovirus exposure and HLA in healthy donors. PCR used 60 Vbeta primers and 13 Jbeta primers. Some clones are missing from TCRdb's copy, which holds only in-frame ones; the method was immunoSEQ multiplex PCR. The repertoire holds about 110,000 clones, with 50% to 70% as singletons. The sequencing sample was made of PBMCs. Receptor source: a man aged 25-45 years in good health and CMV-seropositive.

The chain is built from TRBV5-1 and TRBJ1-1, with D unresolved. V shed 2 bases and J shed 3 bases, with 11 bases lying between them. Germline V lookup: CDR1 SGHRS, CDR2 YFSETQ. This CDR3 region has 14 residues. The CDR3 region has the DNA TGCGCCAGCAGCTTTCTCCCCGGGGACACTGAAGCTTTCTTT. It yields the protein CASSFLPGDTEAFF.

This clone turned up a few times. The chain couples TRBV2 to TRBJ2-5, with 11 bases fitting TRBD2. There are 15 residues in the CDR3. The junction had 8 bases not matched to a gene; V was cut back by 6 bases and J by 5 bases. The germline V gene has CDR1 SNHLY and CDR2 FYNNEI. CDR3 residues: CASRDLAGGGETQYF. In nucleotides, the CDR3 is TGTGCCAGCAGGGATCTAGCGGGGGGAGGCGAGACCCAGTACTTC.

The chain couples TRBV25-1 to TRBJ2-3; D gene uncertain. From germline, CDR1 is MGHDK and CDR2 SYGVNS. Trimming took off 2 bases at V and 1 base at J, with 7 bases between the two ends. The length of the CDR3 is 14 residues. The CDR3 DNA sequence: TGTGCCAGCAGTGAAAATTTCGGCACAGATACGCAGTATTTT. This codes for CASSENFGTDTQYF.

The J gene is TRBJ2-3, the V gene TRBV1; the D call TRBD2 from the table was never checked on the DNA. TRBV1 is deemed a pseudogene. The CDR3 totals 15 residues. In DNA, the CDR3 is TGCACCAGCACCCCTAGCGGGGGGGCGTTAGATACGCAGTATTTT. Residues: CTSTPSGGALDTQYF.

In this sample, this clone turned up once. The chain carries TRBV6-5 and TRBJ2-5; no clear D gene. Germline-derived CDR1 and CDR2 are MNHEY and SVGAGI. Deletions cut 5 bases from V and 1 base from J, with 11 bases between. CDR3 size: 14 residues. The CDR3 DNA follows: TGTGCCAGCAGTGAGAGCCGACTCCAAGAGACCCAGTACTTC. This gives the protein CASSESRLQETQYF.

The chain uses TRBV10-3 and TRBJ1-4; maybe TRBD1 (5 bases). CDR1 ENHRY and CDR2 SYGVKD come from the germline V gene. The CDR3 extends over 14 amino acids. Trimming pared 7 bases from V and 4 bases from J, leaving 13 bases between. The CDR3 region is CAIKEGQGNEKLFF. CDR3 DNA sequence: TGTGCCATCAAGGAGGGGCAGGGTAATGAAAAACTGTTTTTT.

This clone came up a few times. The chain links TRBV10-3 to TRBJ2-7; the D gene is possibly TRBD2 (6 bases). CDR1 ENHRY and CDR2 SYGVKD come from the germline V gene. V was trimmed by 4 bases and J by 8 bases, leaving 15 bases between them. There are 13 residues in the CDR3. This chain's CDR3 is CAISGDLLGQQYF. The DNA of the CDR3 is TGTGCCATCAGTGGGGACTTACTCGGTCAGCAGTACTTC.

The J gene is TRBJ2-1, the V gene TRBV5-1, with 7 bases fitting TRBD1. Per germline, CDR1 SGHRS and CDR2 YFSETQ. The CDR3 consists of 16 residues. The J segment lost 2 bases and the V segment lost 3 bases, leaving 8 bases of the junction unmatched. The CDR3 loop reads CASSSFPGTAYNEQFF. DNA for the CDR3: TGCGCCAGCAGCTCGTTCCCGGGGACAGCCTACAATGAGCAGTTCTTC.

The chain joins TRBV4-1 to TRBJ1-5, with D maybe TRBD1 (6 bases). V was clipped by 1 base and J by 7 bases, with 14 bases between them. Germline V gene sequence: CDR1 MGHRA, CDR2 YSYEKL. The CDR3 covers 15 residues. This CDR3 is CASSQGYREGQPQHF. In DNA form, the CDR3 reads TGCGCCAGCAGCCAAGGATACAGGGAGGGACAGCCCCAGCATTTT.

In this sample, this clone turned up a few times. J is TRBJ2-2 and V is TRBV7-9, with 7 bases lining up with TRBD1. CDR1 SEHNR and CDR2 FQNEAQ come from the germline V gene (reference sequence). The CDR3 covers 16 residues. Trimming cost V 3 bases and J 1 base; bases outside gene matches: 5. The CDR3 is CASSLLRGQNTGELFF. The DNA for the CDR3 is TGTGCCAGCAGCTTGTTAAGGGGGCAGAACACCGGGGAGCTGTTTTTT.

This chain uses TRBV29-1 with TRBJ2-3, with 7 bases matching TRBD2. CDR1 SQVTM and CDR2 ANQGSEA come from the germline V gene. This CDR3 is 14 amino acids long. The V segment lost 7 bases and the J segment 6 bases; nucleotides outside the gene matches: 13. In DNA form, the CDR3 reads TGCAGCGCCAGCGGGGTGGGCCAGACCGATACGCAGTATTTT. Translated, it gives CSASGVGQTDTQYF.

This chain uses TRBV13 with TRBJ2-4; possibly TRBD1 for D (6 bases). Germline lookup yields CDR1 PRHDT and CDR2 FYEKMQ (reference sequence). CDR3 size: 13 residues. Trimming removed 5 bases from V and 6 bases from J, with 11 bases in between. The CDR3 spells CASSARGGNIQYF. CDR3 DNA: TGTGCCAGCAGCGCCAGGGGTGGAAACATTCAGTACTTC.

The rearrangement uses TRBV7-2 and TRBJ1-6, with TRBD1 matching 8 bases. V dropped 3 bases and J dropped 13; count of bases not matched to a gene: 5. From germline, CDR1 is SGHTA and CDR2 FQGNSA. The CDR3 spans 13 residues. The CDR3 reads CASSFPGQVPLHF. CDR3 DNA sequence: TGTGCCAGCAGCTTTCCGGGACAGGTCCCCCTCCACTTT.

This clone turned up a few times. J is TRBJ1-1 and V is TRBV5-4, with D possibly being TRBD1 (5 bases). The CDR3 is 15 residues long. V dropped 0 bases and J dropped 4 bases, with 13 bases sitting between them. The germline CDR1 and CDR2 sequences are SGHNT and YYREEE (reference sequence). In DNA form, the CDR3 reads TGTGCCAGCAGCTTGGCCGTTCAGGGTGGCACTGAAGCTTTCTTT. It yields the protein CASSLAVQGGTEAFF.

The chain couples TRBV6-5 to TRBJ2-7; TRBD2 might be the D (6 bases). From germline, CDR1 is MNHEY and CDR2 SVGAGI. Trimming stripped 5 bases from V and 6 bases from J, with 8 bases between. This CDR3 comprises 11 residues. CDR3 amino acids: CASSQGGEQYF. The CDR3 DNA reads as TGTGCCAGCAGTCAGGGAGGCGAGCAGTACTTC.

DNA of the CDR3: TGTGCCAGCATCCAAACTGGAAACACCATATATTTT. This codes for CASIQTGNTIYF. The chain couples TRBV2 to TRBJ1-3; the D is unclear. The V gene's germline CDR1 is SNHLY and CDR2 FYNNEI. The CDR3 extends over 12 amino acids. The V gene lost 7 bases and the J gene lost 2 bases, with 6 bases spanning the gap.

The gene calls are TRBV5-1 and TRBJ2-2; D is uncertain. Between the trimmed V and J ends, which lost 3 bases and 5 bases, there was a span of 5 bases. Germline CDR1 and CDR2: SGHRS and YFSETQ. The CDR3 contains 12 residues. Here the CDR3 reads CASSSLTGELFF. The CDR3 DNA follows: TGCGCCAGCAGCTCACTAACCGGGGAGCTGTTTTTT.

This clone was detected a few times. V is TRBV2 and J is TRBJ1-1, with D hard to call. Trimming took 9 bases from V and 4 from J, leaving 18 bases between them. Germline assignment: CDR1 SNHLY and CDR2 FYNNEI. This CDR3 has 14 amino acids. Here the CDR3 DNA reads TGTGCCAGTTTAGCGGCAGGTTTGGGCACTGAAGCTTTCTTT. This codes for CASLAAGLGTEAFF.

V gene TRBV4-2 combines with J gene TRBJ2-2; 7 nucleotides match TRBD2. From germline, CDR1 is LGHNA and CDR2 YNFKEQ. Losses at the gene ends were 0 bases for V and 1 base for J; bases not matched to a gene: 5. The CDR3 has 17 residues. CDR3 loop: CASSQDWGGLNTGELFF. In DNA form, the CDR3 reads TGTGCCAGCAGCCAAGATTGGGGGGGTTTGAACACCGGGGAGCTGTTTTTT.

This chain connects TRBV2 to TRBJ2-1, with 13 bases that match TRBD2. The J segment lost 8 bases and the V segment lost 7 bases, leaving 8 bases of the junction unmatched. Per germline, CDR1 SNHLY and CDR2 FYNNEI. This CDR3 contains 15 residues. The CDR3 sequence is CASTPGLAGPDEQFF. In nucleotides, the CDR3 is TGTGCCAGCACCCCGGGACTAGCGGGGCCAGATGAGCAGTTCTTC.

The chain recombines TRBV11-3 with TRBJ1-1; possible D gene TRBD1, 6 bases. This CDR3 region has 16 residues. V lost 5 bases, J lost 3 bases, and 19 bases lay in between. Germline loops: CDR1 SGHNT, CDR2 YENEEA. CDR3 region: CASSAGGQGRHTEAFF. CDR3 nucleotide sequence: TGTGCCAGCAGCGCCGGGGGGCAGGGAAGACACACTGAAGCTTTCTTT.

This clone has more than one count but fewer than ten. This chain links TRBV7-9 with TRBJ2-2, with TRBD1 identical over 9 bases. The CDR3 is 15 amino acids. Germline trimming cut 8 bases from V and 6 bases from J; bases unmatched to any gene: 10. Germline V gene lookup returns CDR1 SEHNR and CDR2 FQNEAQ (reference sequence). For the CDR3, the DNA is TGTGCCAGCCACCAAGGGACAGGGCTACCCGGGGAGCTGTTTTTT. Translating gives CASHQGTGLPGELFF.

The chain links TRBV27 to TRBJ2-3; D unclear. Germline V gives CDR1 MNHEY, CDR2 SMNVEV (reference sequence). The CDR3 totals 12 residues. V was cut by 5 bases and J by 7 bases, with 10 bases left in between. The CDR3 region has the DNA TGTGCCAGCAGTAATCCTCCTAATACGCAGTATTTT. Its translation is CASSNPPNTQYF.

The chain joins TRBV4-2 to TRBJ2-7; the D is unclear. Germline assignment: CDR1 LGHNA and CDR2 YNFKEQ. The CDR3 extends over 15 amino acids. Between the trimmed V and J ends, which lost 0 bases and 5 bases, there was a span of 14 bases. The CDR3 DNA follows: TGTGCCAGCAGCCAAGATGCGGTAGGCGCGAACGAGCAGTACTTC. Encoded protein: CASSQDAVGANEQYF.

The chain uses TRBV5-4 and TRBJ2-5, with D possibly TRBD1 on 5 matching bases. The tail of the sequence fits TRBJ2-7 better, so the J call may be wrong. The germline CDR1 and CDR2 sequences are SGHNT and YYREEE (reference sequence). The CDR3 extends over 14 amino acids. The CDR3 DNA follows: TGTGCCAGCAGCTTTAGTAGGGGTACAGACGAGCAGTACTTC. Translation: CASSFSRGTDEQYF.